Listed here are 23 T cell receptor beta chains from one sample, sequenced in a study of yellow fever vaccine responses in identical twins. Each CDR3 protein is one row after TCRdb ran MiXCR on the RT-PCR reads. The sample carries some 520 distinct CDR3 sequences, around 81% recorded once. Specimen: T cells from blood (PBMCs), unsorted or a sorted subset (not recorded which), collected before or after yellow fever vaccination (not recorded which). The receptors were gathered from a woman aged 18-29 years who received the yellow fever vaccine.

The rearrangement uses TRBV3-1 and TRBJ2-1; 9 positions match TRBD2. V lost 3 bases, J lost 7 bases, and 10 bases stayed unmatched. CDR3 length: 16 residues. Per the germline V gene, CDR1 is LGHDT and CDR2 is YNNKEL (reference sequence). The CDR3 DNA reads TGTGCCAGCAGCCACCTTGCGGGAGGGCCCTGGAATGAGCAGTTCTTC. Its translation: CASSHLAGGPWNEQFF.

This rearrangement joins TRBV6-1 to TRBJ2-7; tentative D call: TRBD2 (6 bases). Per the germline V gene, CDR1 is MNHNS and CDR2 is SASEGT. Between the trimmed V and J ends, which lost 5 bases and 6 bases, there was a span of 11 bases. The CDR3 spans 12 residues. The CDR3: CASSRWRGEQYF. The DNA of the CDR3 is TGTGCCAGCAGTCGATGGAGGGGCGAGCAGTACTTC.

The gene calls are TRBV4-1 and TRBJ2-3; D gene unclear. CDR1 and CDR2 from the germline V gene are MGHRA and YSYEKL. This CDR3 region has 12 residues. Trimming removed 0 bases at V and 11 bases at J, with 9 bases between. CDR3 sequence: CASSQDLLVQYF. The CDR3 region has the DNA TGCGCCAGCAGCCAAGATCTGTTAGTGCAGTATTTT.

The chain joins TRBV2 to TRBJ2-1; a possible D gene is TRBD2 (6 bases). V lost 9 bases, J lost 0 bases, and 18 bases lay in between. The CDR3 is made up of 16 amino acids. The germline V gene has CDR1 SNHLY and CDR2 FYNNEI. The CDR3 DNA follows: TGTGCCAGTCAAACCCTTAGCGGATACTCCTACAATGAGCAGTTCTTC. This gives the protein CASQTLSGYSYNEQFF. Full variable domain (outside the CDR3, taken from reference TRBV2 and TRBJ2-1): EPEVTQTPSHQVTQMGQEVILRCVPISNHLYFYWYRQILGQKVEFLVSFYNNEISEKSEIFDDQFSVERPDGSNFTLKIRSTKLEDSAMYFCASQTLSGYSYNEQFFGPGTRLTVL.

The gene calls are TRBV28 and TRBJ2-5; D call uncertain. This CDR3 comprises 15 residues. Trimming took 1 base from V and 5 from J, leaving 14 bases between them. The germline CDR1 and CDR2 sequences are MDHEN and SYDVKM. The CDR3 DNA reads TGTGCCAGCAGTTTATTGGCCGGGCATGGGGAGACCCAGTACTTC. Its protein product is CASSLLAGHGETQYF.

This clonotype was observed once. The chain joins TRBV4-2 to TRBJ1-1, with 7 bases fitting TRBD1. CDR3 length equals 13 residues. The V and J ends lost 0 bases and 6 bases, in that order; junction bases with no gene match: 1. Germline-derived CDR1 and CDR2 are LGHNA and YNFKEQ. The chain's CDR3 is CASSQDDRAEAFF. CDR3 sequence (DNA): TGTGCCAGCAGCCAAGACGACAGGGCTGAAGCTTTCTTT.

V gene TRBV7-7 combines with J gene TRBJ2-5, with 10 bases fitting TRBD2. Germline lookup yields CDR1 SSHAT and CDR2 FNYEAQ (reference sequence). The CDR3 contains 15 residues. The V and J ends lost 2 bases and 3 bases, in that order; junction bases with no gene match: 3. CDR3 in DNA: TGTGCCAGCAGCTTATATCTAGCGGGAGAAGAGACCCAGTACTTC. Amino acid sequence: CASSLYLAGEETQYF.

This chain uses TRBV4-1 with TRBJ1-1; unclear D gene. Germline assignment: CDR1 MGHRA and CDR2 YSYEKL. This CDR3 spans 16 amino acids. The germline V and J ends were trimmed by 0 bases and 0 bases, with 11 bases remaining between them. The CDR3 reads CASSQDGYGLNTEAFF. The CDR3 region has the DNA TGCGCCAGCAGCCAAGATGGGTACGGGTTGAACACTGAAGCTTTCTTT.

This chain uses TRBV7-9 with TRBJ2-7; D unresolved. The CDR3 runs 13 residues. Germline CDR1 and CDR2: SEHNR and FQNEAQ (reference sequence). With 4 bases removed from V and 4 bases from J, the gap between germline ends came to 11 bases. Written as DNA, the CDR3 is TGTGCCAGCAGCTCCCTGATCCAGTACGAGCAGTACTTC. This sequence encodes CASSSLIQYEQYF.

The chain couples TRBV15 to TRBJ1-1, with unresolved D. Germline assignment: CDR1 LNHNV and CDR2 YYDKDF (reference sequence). V lost 5 bases and J lost 3, with 10 bases in between. This CDR3 has 13 amino acids. Here the CDR3 reads CATSFTRDTEAFF. CDR3 DNA: TGTGCCACCAGCTTTACCCGGGACACTGAAGCTTTCTTT. Full variable domain (remainder filled in from reference TRBV15 and TRBJ1-1): DAMVIQNPRYQVTQFGKPVTLSCSQTLNHNVMYWYQQKSSQAPKLLFHYYDKDFNNEADTPDNFQSRRPNTSFCFLDIRSPGLGDTAMYLCATSFTRDTEAFFGQGTRLTVV.

This rearrangement joins TRBV12-3 or TRBV12-4 to TRBJ1-5, with unresolved D. V was trimmed by 5 bases and J by 1 base, leaving 6 bases between them. The CDR3 is 13 residues long. CDR3 nucleotides: TGTGCCAGCAGTCCAGACAGCAATCAGCCCCAGCATTTT. As protein: CASSPDSNQPQHF.

This chain connects TRBV21-1 to TRBJ2-1. TRBV21-1 is a listed pseudogene. The CDR3 is 17 amino acids. The CDR3 sequence: CASSNSDRTYGDNEQFF. The CDR3 DNA reads as TGTGCCAGCAGCAACAGCGATAGGACGTACGGCGACAATGAGCAGTTCTTC.

V usage is TRBV20-1 and J usage is TRBJ2-2; 14 bases are shared with TRBD2. The germline gives CDR1 DFQATT, CDR2 SNEGSKA (reference sequence). The CDR3 is 15 residues long. V trimming: 5 bases; J trimming: 10 bases; junction bases outside the gene matches: 9. This CDR3 reads CSADRLAGGPAELFF. The CDR3, as DNA: TGCAGTGCTGATAGACTAGCGGGGGGGCCCGCGGAGCTGTTTTTT.

This clonotype has only one observation. The V call is TRBV4-2, the J call TRBJ2-1; D possibly corresponds to TRBD2 (5 bases). CDR1 is LGHNA and CDR2 is YNFKEQ in the germline V gene. This CDR3 contains 16 residues. Trimming left V 0 bases short and J 2 bases short, with 11 bases between. The CDR3, as DNA: TGTGCCAGCAGCCAAGACCACGCGGGTCCCTACAATGAGCAGTTCTTC. The encoded protein is CASSQDHAGPYNEQFF.

The chain is built from TRBV13 and TRBJ2-1; 9 bases align to TRBD1. The CDR3 runs to 14 residues. Losses at the gene ends were 6 bases for V and 3 bases for J; bases not matched to a gene: 3. CDR1 PRHDT and CDR2 FYEKMQ come from the germline V gene (reference sequence). CDR3: CASRGQGGYNEQFF. In DNA, the CDR3 is TGTGCCAGCAGGGGACAGGGAGGCTACAATGAGCAGTTCTTC.

The chain is built from TRBV7-9 and TRBJ1-1; D remains ambiguous. Germline-derived CDR1 and CDR2 are SEHNR and FQNEAQ (reference sequence). The ends were cut back, 6 bases at V and 11 bases at J, with 13 bases in the middle. The CDR3 is made up of 11 amino acids. In DNA form, the CDR3 reads TGTGCCAGCAGTTTCGACCGGGCGGCTTTCTTT. Its translation: CASSFDRAAFF.

The genes are TRBV20-1 and TRBJ1-6, with TRBD1 as a possible D gene (5 bases). V lost 4 bases and J 3 bases, leaving 10 bases between the germline ends. This CDR3 has 14 residues. CDR1 is DFQATT, CDR2 SNEGSKA, per germline (reference sequence). Written as DNA, the CDR3 is TGCAGTGCTATGAGGGGCAACTATAATTCACCCCTCCACTTT. This sequence encodes CSAMRGNYNSPLHF.

The chain combines TRBV4-1 with TRBJ1-4; 7 bases map to TRBD1. Looked up from germline, CDR1 is MGHRA and CDR2 is YSYEKL. V was clipped by 4 bases and J by 4 bases; unmatched bases: 6. The CDR3 runs to 15 residues. CDR3: CASSLDRALNEKLFF. Written as DNA, the CDR3 is TGCGCCAGCAGCCTCGACAGGGCCCTTAATGAAAAACTGTTTTTT.

V is TRBV11-3 and J is TRBJ2-1, with 10 nucleotides matching TRBD2. This CDR3 spans 17 amino acids. V shed 5 bases, J shed 8 bases, and the junction held 15 bases outside the gene matches. Germline CDR1 is SGHNT and CDR2 is YENEEA. As DNA, the CDR3 is TGTGCCAGCAGCCAGTTACGGGCAGCGGGGGGGTCACATGAGCAGTTCTTC. Its protein product is CASSQLRAAGGSHEQFF.

The CDR3 sequence is CASSQRDRGMSTGELFF. CDR3 sequence (DNA): TGCGCCAGCAGCCAACGGGACAGGGGGATGAGTACCGGGGAGCTGTTTTTT. The rearrangement uses TRBV4-3 and TRBJ2-2; TRBD1 matches at 11 bases. The CDR3 is 17 amino acids. Trimming removed 2 bases from V and 5 bases from J; junction bases left unmatched: 7. Germline V gives CDR1 LGHNA, CDR2 YSLEER.

V gene TRBV10-3 combines with J gene TRBJ2-6; D unresolved. V shed 3 bases and J shed 0 bases, with 12 bases lying between them. The CDR3 sequence is 17 residues long. Germline values: CDR1 ENHRY, CDR2 SYGVKD. The CDR3 coding sequence is TGTGCCATCAGTGACAGAGCCCCAATCTCTGGGGCCAACGTCCTGACTTTC. Protein: CAISDRAPISGANVLTF.

The rearrangement uses TRBV11-1 and TRBJ2-1, with 9 bases that match TRBD1. V trimming: 1 base; J trimming: 8 bases; junction bases outside the gene matches: 6. Germline CDR1 SGHAT, CDR2 FQDESV (reference sequence). The CDR3 runs to 15 residues. As DNA, the CDR3 is TGTGCCAGCAGCTTAGGGGACAGGGCTGTGGATGAGCAGTTCTTC. It yields the protein CASSLGDRAVDEQFF. Based on the CDR3 plus reference TRBV11-1 and TRBJ2-1, the full variable domain is EAEVAQSPRYKITEKSQAVAFWCDPISGHATLYWYRQILGQGPELLVQFQDESVVDDSQLPKDRFSAERLKGVDSTLKIQPAELGDSAMYLCASSLGDRAVDEQFFGPGTRLTVL.

The chain combines TRBV10-1 with TRBJ1-1; D possibly corresponds to TRBD1 (5 bases). The CDR3 loop spans 14 amino acids. V lost 6 bases to trimming and J lost 4 bases, with 15 bases between them. The germline CDR1 and CDR2 sequences are WNHNN and SYGVQD (reference sequence). The chain's CDR3 is CASSPDTLGTEAFF. CDR3 nucleotides: TGCGCCAGCAGCCCGGACACCTTAGGCACTGAAGCTTTCTTT.